This TCR beta chain derives from a study of T cells in Graves' hyperthyroidism and ophthalmopathy. Uncontrolled infection, other autoimmune disease, pregnancy or lactation led to exclusion. In its sample, this clonotype was seen a few times. Its specificity is not known. Study-wide points: Ophthalmopathy and stable hyperthyroidism were separated by a 13 V-J model. Prediction of ophthalmopathy progression came a median around 6.1 months pre-onset.

Amplification yielded TCR beta CDR3 regions, with RNA transcripts as the source. The TCR CDR3 was amplified in a first-round RT-PCR using the HTBI primer set. A single record per CDR3 protein comes from TCRdb applying MiXCR to the multiplex PCR reads. The table has 500,000 or so distinct CDR3 sequences, approximately 17% seen once. This TCR was sampled from a woman aged 18 to 35 with Graves' ophthalmopathy. Sequenced: blood.

The CDR3 DNA reads TGTGCCAGCAGCTTAACCCCAGGGGGATCCGGGGCCAACGTCCTGACTTTC. Encoded protein: CASSLTPGGSGANVLTF. V and J are TRBV7-3 and TRBJ2-6, with 7 bases fitting TRBD1. Germline V gene data show CDR1 as SGHTA and CDR2 as FQGTGA. The CDR3 has 17 residues. The V and J ends lost 0 bases and 4 bases, in that order; junction bases with no gene match: 6.